The source of this TCR beta chain is a study of cytomegalovirus exposure and HLA in healthy donors. Whole-study findings and limits: Apparent HLA restriction characterized most CMV-associated TCR beta chains in a later analysis.

About this clone: Its target is unknown.

PCR used 60 Vbeta primers and 13 Jbeta primers. The table came from immunoSEQ multiplex PCR; TCRdb's copy has only in-frame clones and leaves some out. The sample consists of approximately 210,000 clones, 79% of them appearing once. The sequence was obtained from a girl aged 5-17 years in good health and CMV-seropositive. Sequenced: PBMCs.

The CDR3 loop reads CASSVSPGTTLQETQYF. CDR3 coding DNA: TGTGCCAGCAGCGTGAGTCCGGGGACAACCTTACAAGAGACCCAGTACTTC. V and J are TRBV9 and TRBJ2-5; perhaps TRBD1 as D (6 bases). Trimming took off 2 bases at V and 2 bases at J, with 19 bases between the two ends. CDR1 SGDLS and CDR2 YYNGEE come from the germline V gene. The CDR3 consists of 17 residues.